This T cell receptor beta chain was recovered during a study of somatic mutations in cytotoxic T cells in rheumatoid arthritis. Study in general: Purity of nearly 100% was reached when some V beta antibody-stained T-cell populations were flow-sorted, including V beta1+ cells sequenced for TCRB. Overall study results and limits: The study found no significant difference in CD8+ T-cell clonality between rheumatoid arthritis patients and age-matched healthy controls.

Some clones are missing from TCRdb's copy, which holds only in-frame ones; the method was immunoSEQ multiplex PCR. The sample has 20,000 to 25,000 clones, more than 70% seen once; the top ten hold approximately 17%. Germline CDR1 and CDR2: SQVTM and ANQGSEA. The CDR3 is made up of 15 amino acids. J lost 4 bases, V lost 7 bases, and 10 bases had no gene match. Points on this clone: The target antigen is unknown.

V and J are TRBV29-1 and TRBJ2-1; 10 bases agree with TRBD2. The sequenced material came from CD8+ T cells sorted from blood. This clonotype originated in a woman in her fifties or sixties in good health. The CDR3 loop is CSAPVIAGGYNEQFF. The CDR3 coding sequence is TGCAGCGCCCCAGTAATAGCGGGGGGTTACAATGAGCAGTTCTTC.